This T cell receptor (beta chain) was captured by sequencing in a study of blood T cells in healthy people across ages. As to this clonotype: Its antigen remains unknown.

Trimming took off 6 bases at V and 7 bases at J, with 13 bases between the two ends. Germline V lookup: CDR1 MGHRA, CDR2 YSYEKL. CDR3 length equals 13 residues. A J-beta primer mix and a sample-barcoded 5' primer were used in a second PCR of about 7 to 12 cycles. A template-switch adaptor with 12 random nucleotides tagged each cDNA molecule. Samples each returned at least 3 million CDR3-containing paired-end reads. TCRdb re-derived calls from the 5' RACE reads in MiXCR, one entry per CDR3 protein. The sample carries about 570,000 distinct CDR3 sequences, 25% to 30% recorded once. Findings of the study overall: While age rose, TCR beta diversity per million T cells dropped in a roughly linear way. Both higher diversity and more naive CD4+ cells marked long-lived donors when set against aged donors.

The V and J genes are TRBV4-1 and TRBJ2-1; D is ambiguous. The material sequenced was blood. This TCR derives from a woman between 70 and 85 years old in good health. CDR3 coding DNA: TGCGCCAGCAGTCGTAATAAAGGGAATGAGCAGTTCTTC. Translating gives CASSRNKGNEQFF.